A single T cell receptor (beta chain) is shown here with its context. The CDR3 is 13 residues long. Germline V CDR1 and CDR2: SGHAT, FQNNGV. Trimming removed 4 bases at V and 3 bases at J, with 9 bases between. The data are from a study of T cell responses to AZD1222 COVID-19 vaccine. Overall study: Second-dose groups at about 4 or about 12 weeks were pooled.

The repertoire was sequenced with immunoSEQ multiplex PCR; TCRdb's copy has only in-frame clones and lacks some. This table has more than 85,000 clones, approximately 80% appearing once. This specimen consisted of peripheral blood, obtained on day 0 of AZD1222 vaccination. This receptor was identified in an adult in good health. The chain links TRBV11-2 to TRBJ2-5; D is undetermined. As DNA, the CDR3 is TGTGCCAGCAGCTATCCAATTGAAGAGACCCAGTACTTC. Its protein product is CASSYPIEETQYF. The entire variable domain, with the rest obtained from reference TRBV11-2 and TRBJ2-5, is as follows: EAGVAQSPRYKIIEKRQSVAFWCNPISGHATLYWYQQILGQGPKLLIQFQNNGVVDDSQLPKDRFSAERLKGVDSTLKIQPAKLEDSAVYLCASSYPIEETQYFGPGTRLLVL.